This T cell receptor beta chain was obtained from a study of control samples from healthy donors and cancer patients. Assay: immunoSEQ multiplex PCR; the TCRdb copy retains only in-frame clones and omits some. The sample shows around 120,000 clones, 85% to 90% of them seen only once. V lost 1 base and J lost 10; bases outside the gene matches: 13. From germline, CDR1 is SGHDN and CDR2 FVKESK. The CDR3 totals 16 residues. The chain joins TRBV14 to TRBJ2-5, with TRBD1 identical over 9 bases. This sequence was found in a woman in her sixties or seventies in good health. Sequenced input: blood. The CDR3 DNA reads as TGTGCCAGCAGCCAAGCCCCCGGGACAGGGACCAAGGACCAGTACTTC. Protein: CASSQAPGTGTKDQYF.